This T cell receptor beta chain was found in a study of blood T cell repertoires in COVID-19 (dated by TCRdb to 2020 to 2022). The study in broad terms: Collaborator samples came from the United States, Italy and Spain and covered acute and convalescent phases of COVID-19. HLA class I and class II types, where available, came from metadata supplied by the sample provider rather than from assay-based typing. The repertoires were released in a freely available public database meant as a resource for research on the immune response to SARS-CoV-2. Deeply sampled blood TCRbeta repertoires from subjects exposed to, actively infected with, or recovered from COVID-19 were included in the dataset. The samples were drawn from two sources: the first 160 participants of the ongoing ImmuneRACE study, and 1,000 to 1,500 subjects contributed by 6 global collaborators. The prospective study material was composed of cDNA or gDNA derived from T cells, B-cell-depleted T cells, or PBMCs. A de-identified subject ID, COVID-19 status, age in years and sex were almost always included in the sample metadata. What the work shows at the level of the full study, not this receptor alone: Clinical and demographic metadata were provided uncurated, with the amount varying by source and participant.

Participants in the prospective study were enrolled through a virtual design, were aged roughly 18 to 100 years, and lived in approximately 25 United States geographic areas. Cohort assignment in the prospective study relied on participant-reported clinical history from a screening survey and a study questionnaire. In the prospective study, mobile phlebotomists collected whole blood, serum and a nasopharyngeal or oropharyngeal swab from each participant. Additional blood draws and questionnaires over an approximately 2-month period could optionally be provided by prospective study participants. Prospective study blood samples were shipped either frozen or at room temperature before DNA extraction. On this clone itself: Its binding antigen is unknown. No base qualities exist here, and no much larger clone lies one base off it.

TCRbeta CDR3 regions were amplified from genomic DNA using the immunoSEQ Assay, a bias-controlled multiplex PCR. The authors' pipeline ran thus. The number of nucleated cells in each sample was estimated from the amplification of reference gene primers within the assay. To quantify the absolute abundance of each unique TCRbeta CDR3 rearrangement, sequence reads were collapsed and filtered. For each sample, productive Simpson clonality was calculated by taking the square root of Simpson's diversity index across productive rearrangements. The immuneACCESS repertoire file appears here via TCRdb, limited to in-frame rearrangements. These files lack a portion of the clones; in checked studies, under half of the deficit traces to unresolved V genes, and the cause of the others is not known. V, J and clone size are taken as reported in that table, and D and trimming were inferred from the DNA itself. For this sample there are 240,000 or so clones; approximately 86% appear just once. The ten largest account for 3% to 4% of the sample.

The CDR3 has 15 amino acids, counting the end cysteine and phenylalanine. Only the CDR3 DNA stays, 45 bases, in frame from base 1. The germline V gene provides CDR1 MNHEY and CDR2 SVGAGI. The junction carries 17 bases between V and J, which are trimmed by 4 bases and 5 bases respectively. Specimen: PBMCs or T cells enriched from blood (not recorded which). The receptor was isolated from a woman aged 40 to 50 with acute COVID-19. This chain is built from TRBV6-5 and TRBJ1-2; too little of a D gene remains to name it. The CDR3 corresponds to CASSSQGGQKYGYTF. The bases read TGTGCCAGCAGTTCACAAGGCGGTCAGAAATATGGCTACACCTTC.